This T cell receptor beta chain is drawn from a study of human T cells and chemical hapten exposure. Study-wide context: Patients, mostly women, had alopecia areata, alopecia totalis or alopecia universalis. Study-wide points: Sensitizing to DPC left TCRs with a frequency above 1 in 1000 unaltered.

Concerning this clonotype: Its antigen is not identified.

Time point denoted: patch test 1, 2 weeks after DPC sensitization. Described treatment: therapeutic diphenylcyclopropenone sensitization with weekly scalp DPC. MiXCR, run by TCRdb on the RACE reads, gives a single entry per CDR3 protein. The data show some 380,000 distinct CDR3 sequences, with approximately 5.1% seen just once and under 2.5% held by the top ten. This CDR3 contains 18 residues. Germline-derived CDR1 and CDR2 are LGHNA and YNFKEQ. V lost 3 bases, J lost 6 bases, and 10 bases stayed unmatched. The chain couples TRBV4-2 to TRBJ2-2; 13 nucleotides align to TRBD2. Source: whole blood, taken in connection with sensitization to the hapten diphenylcyclopropenone (DPC). The TCR was taken from a woman aged 45-60 years with alopecia areata. Some clones in this sample may be carry-over from other donors' samples. The DNA for the CDR3 is TGTGCCAGCAGCCAGGGATTTGGACTAGCGGGAGATGCCGGGGAGCTGTTTTTT. The encoded protein is CASSQGFGLAGDAGELFF.